What follows are 17 T cell receptor beta chains derived from one specimen sequenced in a study of T cell repertoires in cytomegalovirus infection. For these TCRs, the target antigens are not known. Using its own MiXCR run on the reads, TCRdb lists one record per CDR3 protein. In the table there are approximately 1,000,000 distinct CDR3 sequences, around 29% of which are singletons. Sequenced material: cultured CD8+ T cells from PBMCs, taken from culture after CMV antigen stimulation. The receptors originated from a human donor in good health (CMV status not recorded). Some clones in this sample may be carry-over from other donors' samples.

The chain employs TRBV9 and TRBJ2-5, with a possible D match to TRBD2 (7 bases). Trimming removed 2 bases from V and 5 bases from J, with 16 bases in between. Germline V lookup: CDR1 SGDLS, CDR2 YYNGEE. CDR3 size: 15 residues. Here the CDR3 DNA reads TGTGCCAGCAGCGTTCAAGGGGGGGCCCCGGAGACCCAGTACTTC. Amino acids: CASSVQGGAPETQYF.

This chain connects TRBV6-1 to TRBJ1-5; 7 nucleotides align to TRBD1. Germline V gives CDR1 MNHNS, CDR2 SASEGT. J lost 7 bases, V lost 6 bases, and 12 bases had no gene match. This CDR3 is built from 15 residues. CDR3 sequence: CASSSSATGKQPQHF. The CDR3 region has the DNA TGTGCCAGCAGCTCTTCCGCGACAGGGAAACAGCCCCAGCATTTT.

This clonotype was seen at least ten times. The chain links TRBV5-8 to TRBJ2-2, with TRBD1 matching 7 bases. This CDR3 region has 13 residues. The V and J ends lost 8 bases and 5 bases, in that order; junction bases with no gene match: 6. The V gene's germline CDR1 is SGHTS and CDR2 YDEGEE. The CDR3 is CARGTVRTGELFF. CDR3 nucleotides: TGTGCCAGAGGGACAGTGAGAACCGGGGAGCTGTTTTTT.

This clonotype was seen many times. This chain joins TRBV7-2 and TRBJ1-3, with a possible D match to TRBD1 (5 bases). The CDR3 is made up of 13 amino acids. The germline V and J ends were trimmed by 10 bases and 1 base, with 11 bases remaining between them. Germline V gene lookup returns CDR1 SGHTA and CDR2 FQGNSA. The CDR3 here is CANHDSSGNTIYF. CDR3 coding DNA: TGTGCCAACCACGACAGTTCTGGAAACACCATATATTTT.

This clonotype was seen at least ten times. The chain uses TRBV7-6 and TRBJ2-2; D is possibly TRBD2 (7 bases). Between the trimmed V and J ends, which lost 1 base and 5 bases, there was a span of 14 bases. The CDR3 loop spans 16 amino acids. CDR1 SGHVS and CDR2 FNYEAQ come from the germline V gene. The CDR3 spells CASSLGAGALTGELFF. Here the CDR3 DNA reads TGTGCCAGCAGCTTAGGTGCGGGGGCTCTTACCGGGGAGCTGTTTTTT.

The genes are TRBV4-1 and TRBJ1-5; D gene ambiguous. This CDR3 region has 13 residues. Germline V lookup: CDR1 MGHRA, CDR2 YSYEKL. The V and J ends lost 4 bases and 12 bases respectively, with 16 bases between them. The CDR3 region is CASSLGLGRDQHF. CDR3 sequence (DNA): TGCGCCAGCAGCCTGGGTTTGGGAAGGGACCAGCATTTT.

The chain carries TRBV9 and TRBJ1-4; D gene uncertain. Per germline, CDR1 SGDLS and CDR2 YYNGEE. Trimming took 1 base from V and 5 from J, leaving 18 bases between them. The CDR3 has 17 amino acids. CDR3 bases: TGTGCCAGCAGCGTAACTCCGACCCCCGCACGCAATGAAAAACTGTTTTTT. Encoded protein: CASSVTPTPARNEKLFF.

The rearrangement uses TRBV19 and TRBJ1-1; TRBD1 matches at 11 bases. Germline lookup yields CDR1 LNHDA and CDR2 SQIVND (reference sequence). The ends lost 3 bases at V and 8 bases at J; junction bases unmatched: 8. The length of the CDR3 is 15 residues. The CDR3 DNA reads as TGTGCCAGTAGTATCCGGGACAGGGGGTCGCGGGAAGCTTTCTTT. Protein product: CASSIRDRGSREAFF.

This chain connects TRBV7-8 to TRBJ2-1, with TRBD2 as a possible D gene (5 bases). V lost 5 bases and J lost 1, with 18 bases in between. This CDR3 is built from 17 residues. Germline CDR1 SGHVS, CDR2 FQNEAQ. Written as DNA, the CDR3 is TGTGCCAGCAGCCCTAGGGTGGAACTAGTTTCCTACAATGAGCAGTTCTTC. It is translated as CASSPRVELVSYNEQFF.

This clonotype came up many times. The chain links TRBV6-1 to TRBJ2-1; D unresolved. Germline V gives CDR1 MNHNS, CDR2 SASEGT. The CDR3 contains 12 residues. V was clipped by 3 bases and J by 7 bases, with 7 bases between them. CDR3 in amino acids: CASSDMGNEQFF. The CDR3 region has the DNA TGTGCCAGCAGTGATATGGGAAATGAGCAGTTCTTC.

The rearrangement links TRBV7-9 to TRBJ2-7; D unclear. The CDR3 extends over 15 amino acids. Germline lookup yields CDR1 SEHNR and CDR2 FQNEAQ (reference sequence). Deletions cut 7 bases from V and 3 bases from J, with 19 bases between. Here the CDR3 DNA reads TGTGCCAGCATCGCCGACGGTGGAAGGATCTACGAGCAGTACTTC. It specifies CASIADGGRIYEQYF.

The table lists this clonotype with a few counts. The chain combines TRBV7-8 with TRBJ2-1; 10 nucleotides align to TRBD1. There are 16 residues in the CDR3. Germline V lookup: CDR1 SGHVS, CDR2 FQNEAQ. The ends lost 5 bases at V and 8 bases at J; junction bases unmatched: 12. The CDR3 DNA follows: TGTGCCAGCAGCCCGAGCCCGGGACAGGGGTTCCATGAGCAGTTCTTC. Its translation is CASSPSPGQGFHEQFF.

The chain employs TRBV7-3 and TRBJ2-2, with 8 bases identical to TRBD1. Trimming removed 0 bases from V and 6 bases from J; junction bases left unmatched: 9. Germline assignment: CDR1 SGHTA and CDR2 FQGTGA. CDR3 length: 17 residues. The chain's CDR3 is CASSLTRRQGIAGELFF. DNA of the CDR3: TGTGCCAGCAGCTTAACGAGGCGACAGGGGATTGCCGGGGAGCTGTTTTTT.

The J gene is TRBJ2-1, the V gene TRBV15; TRBD2 agrees at 8 bases. J lost 8 bases, V lost 1 base, and 4 bases had no gene match. This CDR3 has 14 residues. In germline, CDR1 is LNHNV, CDR2 YYDKDF (reference sequence). The chain's CDR3 is CATSRVLAVDEQFF. CDR3 bases: TGTGCCACCAGCAGAGTACTAGCGGTCGATGAGCAGTTCTTC. The full variable domain, with the rest looked up from reference TRBV15 and TRBJ2-1, is DAMVIQNPRYQVTQFGKPVTLSCSQTLNHNVMYWYQQKSSQAPKLLFHYYDKDFNNEADTPDNFQSRRPNTSFCFLDIRSPGLGDTAMYLCATSRVLAVDEQFFGPGTRLTVL.

This clonotype was counted a single time. The chain carries TRBV9 and TRBJ1-1; D not certain. V was shortened by 4 bases and J by 3 bases, with 13 bases between the two germline ends. The CDR3 extends over 14 amino acids. Germline CDR1 reads SGDLS; CDR2 reads YYNGEE. The CDR3 region is CASSPHQRDTEAFF. Here the CDR3 DNA reads TGTGCCAGCAGCCCCCACCAGAGAGACACTGAAGCTTTCTTT.

This clonotype was seen only a few times. The chain joins TRBV4-2 to TRBJ1-5; TRBD1 agrees at 10 bases. V shed 3 bases and J 8 bases; nucleotides not matched to a gene: 10. This CDR3 contains 16 residues. The V gene's germline CDR1 is LGHNA and CDR2 YNFKEQ. CDR3 in amino acids: CASSQKKGDRGEPQHF. CDR3 DNA sequence: TGTGCCAGCAGCCAGAAAAAAGGGGACAGGGGTGAGCCCCAGCATTTT.

The rearrangement links TRBV4-1 to TRBJ2-1, with 9 bases matching TRBD2. The germline V gene has CDR1 MGHRA and CDR2 YSYEKL. V lost 1 base and J lost 15; bases outside the gene matches: 10. The CDR3 covers 14 residues. In DNA form, the CDR3 reads TGCGCCAGCAGCCAAGGGCGGGGGGGCCTTTTACCGTTCTTC. Its protein product is CASSQGRGGLLPFF.